This TCR beta chain was documented in a study of T cells after yellow fever vaccination. About the research overall: SMART-Seq v4 Ultra Low Input served to prepare low-cell-number fractions.

This clonotype was recorded many times. No antigen is known for it. Generation of TCR cDNA used 5'RACE template switching (which added a universal primer site and UMIs). TCRdb analysed the 5' RACE reads with MiXCR anew, one entry per CDR3 protein. Of nearly 300,000 distinct CDR3 sequences detected, about 10% appear once; the ten largest clones hold approximately 3.5%. With 2 bases clipped from V and 4 bases from J, the junction kept 4 bases outside the gene matches. In germline, CDR1 is SGHRS, CDR2 YFSETQ. CDR3 length: 14 amino acids. Study-wide points: The CD4 compartment and the CD8 compartment contained a small share of clonotypes in common. On re-exposure, the response was weaker but peaked faster, at day 5 versus 15.

The origin of this receptor is a man aged 18 to 29 who received the YFV17D yellow fever vaccine. The chain couples TRBV5-1 to TRBJ1-2; 8 bases match TRBD1. Sequencing was performed on CD4+ T cells sorted from PBMCs, taken 5 days after the yellow fever booster vaccination. The CDR3 region is CASSFDRGTYGYTF. The CDR3, as DNA: TGCGCCAGCAGCTTTGACAGGGGCACCTATGGCTACACCTTC.